Listed below are T cell receptor beta chains from one sample, sequenced in a study of T cell repertoires in cytomegalovirus infection. These receptors lack a known antigen. One entry per CDR3 protein, called by TCRdb with MiXCR from the reads. Among about 890,000 distinct CDR3 sequences listed, approximately 31% were seen once. The input for sequencing was cultured CD8+ T cells from PBMCs, taken from culture after CMV antigen stimulation. The receptors here all came from a human donor in good health (CMV status not recorded). Some clones in this sample may be carry-over from other donors' samples. CDR3s include the opening cysteine and the closing phenylalanine or tryptophan. The order of the fields is V gene, clone size, J gene, D gene, CDR3 protein, CDR3 DNA. The D gene is left open where the match is weak. Clone size, where shown, is once, few, many, or a class for clones that have expanded.

TRBV19,many,TRBJ1-1,.,CASADRLNTEAFF,TGTGCCAGTGCAGACAGATTGAACACTGAAGCTTTCTTT
TRBV2,.,TRBJ1-5,TRBD1,CASSGDRGSNQPQHF,TGTGCCAGCAGTGGGGACAGGGGGAGCAATCAGCCCCAGCATTTT
TRBV28,few,TRBJ2-1,.,CASSPLQRGNEQFF,TGTGCCAGCAGTCCCCTACAGCGAGGGAATGAGCAGTTCTTC
TRBV10-3,.,TRBJ2-3,.,CAISVGERTDTQYF,TGTGCCATCAGTGTGGGGGAGCGCACAGATACGCAGTATTTT
TRBV27,.,TRBJ2-2,TRBD1,CASSYDRGHGELFF,TGTGCCAGCAGTTACGACAGGGGTCACGGGGAGCTGTTTTTT
TRBV6-8,.,TRBJ1-4,.,CASSALGGTNEKLFF,TGTGCCAGCAGTGCCCTGGGTGGGACTAATGAAAAACTGTTTTTT
TRBV2,.,TRBJ1-1,TRBD1,CASSGDRGRTEAFF,TGTGCCAGCAGTGGGGACAGGGGGCGGACTGAAGCTTTCTTT
TRBV6-4,few,TRBJ1-1,.,CASSETVYTEAFF,TGTGCCAGCAGTGAGACAGTTTACACTGAAGCTTTCTTT
TRBV5-1,.,TRBJ2-7,TRBD1,CASSQGQGAHEQYF,TGCGCCAGCAGCCAAGGACAGGGGGCCCACGAGCAGTACTTC
TRBV4-1,.,TRBJ2-5,TRBD1,CASSQDHPRQGKETQYF,TGCGCCAGCAGCCAAGATCACCCCAGACAGGGGAAAGAGACCCAGTACTTC
TRBV6-5,many,TRBJ2-1,.,CASSYQGLPGNEQFF,TGTGCCAGCAGTTACCAGGGACTCCCCGGGAATGAGCAGTTCTTC
TRBV2,few,TRBJ2-3,.,CASRGRADTQYF,TGTGCCAGCAGAGGCCGAGCAGATACGCAGTATTTT
TRBV25-1,.,TRBJ1-2,.,CASSEWEGTRNYGYTF,TGTGCCAGCAGTGAATGGGAGGGGACCCGAAACTATGGCTACACCTTC
TRBV6-6,.,TRBJ1-6,.,CASSYPKTLDNSPLHF,TGTGCCAGCAGTTATCCTAAGACATTAGATAATTCACCCCTCCACTTT
TRBV4-1,.,TRBJ2-2,TRBD1,CASSQGGTGYTGELFF,TGCGCCAGCAGCCAAGGGGGGACAGGGTACACCGGGGAGCTGTTTTTT
TRBV6-5,.,TRBJ1-4,.,CASGVQITNEKLFF,TGTGCCAGCGGCGTGCAGATAACTAATGAAAAACTGTTTTTT
TRBV28,few,TRBJ1-3,.,CASSFTASSGNTIYF,TGTGCCAGCAGTTTCACGGCGAGCTCTGGAAACACCATATATTTT
TRBV12-3/TRBV12-4,few,TRBJ2-7,TRBD1,CASSSKDRDLSYEQYF,TGTGCCAGCAGTTCCAAAGACAGGGACCTATCCTACGAGCAGTACTTC
TRBV6-8,.,TRBJ2-5,TRBD2,CASSLTGTSGGDYYF,TGTGCCAGCAGCCTTACCGGGACTAGCGGGGGGGACTATTACTTC
TRBV10-3,few,TRBJ2-2,.,CAILGGGELFF,TGTGCCATCCTAGGCGGCGGGGAGCTGTTTTTT
TRBV12-3/TRBV12-4,.,TRBJ2-5,.,CASSLAQQGFQETQYF,TGTGCCAGCAGTTTAGCGCAACAAGGATTCCAAGAGACCCAGTACTTC
TRBV27,.,TRBJ2-3,TRBD1,CASSWDSPDTQYF,TGTGCCAGCAGTTGGGACAGTCCAGATACGCAGTATTTT
TRBV27,.,TRBJ2-7,.,CASSVDSAKQYF,TGTGCCAGCAGTGTGGATTCGGCTAAGCAGTACTTC
TRBV27,few,TRBJ1-1,.,CASSLPGRFNTEAFF,TGTGCCAGCAGTTTACCCGGCCGTTTTAACACTGAAGCTTTCTTT
TRBV7-9,.,TRBJ1-1,.,CASSSEMGYAFF,TGTGCCAGCAGCTCCGAAATGGGGTATGCTTTCTTT
TRBV12-3/TRBV12-4,few,TRBJ1-1,TRBD1,CASSSFRQGGDTEAFF,TGTGCCAGCAGTTCCTTCAGACAGGGGGGAGACACTGAAGCTTTCTTT
TRBV20-1,.,TRBJ1-5,.,CSALESPGWMNQPQHF,TGCAGTGCACTAGAGTCCCCGGGATGGATGAATCAGCCCCAGCATTTT
TRBV7-6,few,TRBJ1-1,.,CASSSGWGGVEAFF,TGTGCCAGCAGCTCCGGGTGGGGGGGGGTGGAAGCTTTCTTT
TRBV12-5,.,TRBJ2-1,TRBD1,CASGLVLGPTGDAYNEQFF,TGTGCTAGTGGTTTGGTACTGGGGCCGACAGGGGATGCCTACAATGAGCAGTTCTTC
TRBV27,.,TRBJ2-1,TRBD1,CASSADRGLGNEQFF,TGTGCCAGCAGTGCCGACAGGGGGCTAGGGAATGAGCAGTTCTTC
TRBV6-6,.,TRBJ2-5,TRBD2,CASSFSQLAGEETQYF,TGTGCCAGCAGTTTCAGCCAGCTAGCGGGGGAGGAGACCCAGTACTTC
TRBV4-1,.,TRBJ1-1,TRBD1,CASSHGTGDTEAFF,TGCGCCAGCAGCCATGGGACAGGCGATACTGAAGCTTTCTTT
TRBV7-6,.,TRBJ1-6,.,CASSLAFEYNSPLHF,TGTGCCAGCAGCTTAGCCTTTGAGTATAATTCACCCCTCCACTTT
TRBV19,.,TRBJ2-4,.,CASSTLTTIAKNIQYF,TGTGCCAGTAGTACCTTAACGACTATAGCCAAAAACATTCAGTACTTC
TRBV27,few,TRBJ2-2,.,CASSFYGTPNTGELFF,TGTGCCAGCAGTTTTTATGGGACACCGAACACCGGGGAGCTGTTTTTT
TRBV4-2,few,TRBJ1-1,.,CASSHTAEGEAFF,TGTGCCAGCAGCCATACTGCGGAGGGTGAAGCTTTCTTT
TRBV27,few,TRBJ1-4,.,CASGRGVEKLFF,TGTGCCAGCGGACGGGGAGTTGAAAAACTGTTTTTT
TRBV12-3/TRBV12-4,few,TRBJ1-1,.,CASSFGWSTEAFF,TGTGCCAGCAGTTTCGGATGGAGCACTGAAGCTTTCTTT
TRBV7-9,.,TRBJ2-7,.,CASSSGTHGSYEQYF,TGTGCCAGCAGCTCGGGGACGCACGGATCCTACGAGCAGTACTTC
TRBV9,.,TRBJ2-5,.,CASSVVTFNPRRQETQYF,TGTGCCAGCAGCGTAGTGACATTCAACCCGAGGAGGCAAGAGACCCAGTACTTC
TRBV7-8,.,TRBJ1-1,TRBD1,CASSGTGGVLGLNTEAFF,TGTGCCAGCAGCGGTACAGGGGGGGTGTTGGGTCTGAACACTGAAGCTTTCTTT
TRBV7-9,few,TRBJ1-2,.,CASSLAVRGAYGYTF,TGTGCCAGCAGCTTAGCGGTACGAGGAGCCTATGGCTACACCTTC
TRBV12-3/TRBV12-4,.,TRBJ2-7,.,CATAPDLLFEQYF,TGTGCCACCGCTCCGGACCTCTTATTCGAGCAGTACTTC
TRBV20-1,.,TRBJ1-3,.,CSARSTGSFGNTIYF,TGCAGTGCTAGATCTACAGGGTCCTTTGGAAACACCATATATTTT
TRBV6-5,.,TRBJ1-1,TRBD1,CASSNFGTGGTEAFF,TGTGCCAGCAGTAACTTTGGGACAGGGGGCACTGAAGCTTTCTTT
TRBV20-1,once,TRBJ1-5,TRBD1,CSARAPQDRMRSDSNQPQHF,TGCAGTGCTAGAGCTCCCCAGGACAGGATGAGGTCTGATAGCAATCAGCCCCAGCATTTT
TRBV4-2,few,TRBJ1-5,TRBD1,CASSQDLQGGQPQHF,TGTGCCAGCAGCCAAGATTTGCAGGGGGGTCAGCCCCAGCATTTT
TRBV9,.,TRBJ1-5,TRBD1,CASSGGQGEDQPQHF,TGTGCCAGCAGCGGCGGACAGGGAGAGGATCAGCCCCAGCATTTT
TRBV6-5,few,TRBJ1-2,TRBD1,CASSSWDRSNYGYTF,TGTGCCAGCAGTTCTTGGGACAGGTCTAACTATGGCTACACCTTC
TRBV7-2,few,TRBJ1-6,.,CASSLRARYSYNSPLHF,TGTGCCAGCAGCTTAAGGGCCCGTTACTCCTATAATTCACCCCTCCACTTT
TRBV6-1,once,TRBJ1-2,TRBD1,CASSELDRVWGGYTF,TGTGCCAGCAGTGAATTAGACAGGGTCTGGGGTGGCTACACCTTC
TRBV14,few,TRBJ2-5,.,CASSQDPWGRETQYF,TGTGCCAGCAGCCAAGACCCGTGGGGAAGAGAGACCCAGTACTTC
TRBV7-9,few,TRBJ2-1,.,CAGGNEQFF,TGTGCCGGCGGCAATGAGCAGTTCTTC